The 29 T cell receptor delta chains reported below all come from one sample, sequenced in a study of gamma-delta chains in newborns, infants, children. TCRdb reprocessed the reads through CATT. The table records about 3,400 delta-chain clones, 0.25% to 0.35% of them present only once. Sequenced: blood. These receptors came from a child who was a newborn, infant or young child, either healthy, febrile or measles-vaccinated (not recorded which).

About this clone itself: A far larger clone is a single base away, which makes a read error likely. Other DNA sequences in the same sample also yield this CDR3. The chain employs TRDV2 and TRDJ2; 12 nucleotides line up with TRDD3. CDR1 is GEAIGNYY, CDR2 EKD, per germline. The CDR3 contains 17 residues. CDR3 sequence (DNA): TGTGCCTGTGACACCCTACTGGGGGATACACCCACAGCACAGCTCTTCTTT. It encodes CACDTLLGDTPTAQLFF.

For this clone: The protein in TCRdb stems from a much larger clone and differs at residue 16 from this DNA's translation, likely a read error; here the protein is translated from the DNA. In the same sample, other DNA sequences code for this CDR3. The chain links TRDV2 to TRDJ3, with TRDD3 matching 12 bases. The CDR3 is 18 residues long. The germline gives CDR1 GEAIGNYY, CDR2 EKD. The CDR3 DNA reads TGTGCCTGTGACAAAGTACTGGGGGATACCTGGGACACCCGACAGACGTTTTTC. The encoded protein is CACDKVLGDTWDTRQTFF.

To note about this clone: This likely stems from a read error, as it lies one base from a far larger clone. In the same sample, other DNA sequences code for this CDR3. V usage is TRDV2 and J usage is TRDJ3, with 9 bases matching TRDD3. Germline V CDR1 and CDR2: GEAIGNYY, EKD. The CDR3 has 21 residues. The CDR3 DNA follows: TGTGCTTGTGACGCCGAGTCTTTACTGGGGGAGAGCTCCTGGGACACCCGACAGATGTTTTTC. Its protein is CACDAESLLGESSWDTRQMFF.

Worth noting for this clone: This likely reflects a read error, since a far larger clone is one base away. This CDR3 is also generated by other DNA sequences in the sample. This chain joins TRDV2 and TRDJ2; 11 bases align to TRDD3. The ends lost 4 bases at V and 0 bases at J; junction bases unmatched: 9. Germline CDR1 GEAIGNYY, CDR2 EKD. The CDR3 has 18 residues. CDR3 in DNA: TGTGCCTGTGATGGATTACTGGGGGATAAGGCTTTGACAGCACAACTCTTCTTT. Protein sequence: CACDGLLGDKALTAQLFF.

This clone was counted a few times. A much more abundant neighbour one base away suggests this may be a read error. V usage is TRDV2 and J usage is TRDJ3; 13 bases map to TRDD3. V trimming: 1 base; J trimming: 5 bases; junction bases outside the gene matches: 13. Per the germline V gene, CDR1 is GEAIGNYY and CDR2 is EKD. There are 21 residues in the CDR3. The CDR3 bases are TGTGCCTGTGACACGCTAGGACTGGGGGATACGGGTACCCGGGACACCCGACAGATGTTTTTC. Encoded protein: CACDTLGLGDTGTRDTRQMFF.

There are a few counts of this clone. Given a far larger clone just one base away, this is likely a sequencing read error. Other DNA sequences in this sample translate to the same CDR3. The genes are TRDV2 and TRDJ3; 7 bases are shared with TRDD3. This CDR3 is built from 19 residues. With 4 bases clipped from V and 0 bases from J, the junction kept 11 bases outside the gene matches. Germline CDR1 GEAIGNYY, CDR2 EKD. CDR3 residues: CACDTVWGVSSWDTRQMFF. In DNA, the CDR3 is TGTGCCTGTGATACCGTCTGGGGGGTGAGCTCCTGGGACACCCGACAGATGTTTTTC.

Comment on this clone: It differs at one base from a far larger clone, so likely a read error. This chain connects TRDV2 to TRDJ3; 11 nucleotides match TRDD3. V was clipped by 5 bases and J by 2 bases; unmatched bases: 7. Per germline, CDR1 GEAIGNYY and CDR2 EKD. The CDR3 consists of 18 residues. In DNA, the CDR3 is TGTGCCTGTGGCAAAGTACTGGGGGATACCTGGGACACCCGACAGATGTTTTTC. Residues: CACGKVLGDTWDTRQMFF.

This clone came up a few times. TCRdb's protein for this DNA is that of a much larger clone and differs from the translation at residue 12, likely a read error; the protein shown is the DNA translation. The V and J genes are TRDV2 and TRDJ3; 10 bases line up with TRDD3. The trim removed 3 bases at V and 3 bases at J, leaving 13 bases unmatched. The length of the CDR3 is 20 residues. Germline-derived CDR1 and CDR2 are GEAIGNYY and EKD. DNA for the CDR3: TGTGCCTGTGACGCACGATGGGGGATACCAGGCTACTGGGACACCCGACAGATGTTTTTC. Encoded protein: CACDARWGIPGYWDTRQMFF.

Comment on this clone: Given a much more abundant clone one base away, this may be a read error. The same CDR3 arises from other DNA sequences in this sample as well. The rearrangement links TRDV2 to TRDJ3, with D unresolved. The germline CDR1 and CDR2 sequences are GEAIGNYY and EKD. This CDR3 is 19 amino acids long. With 0 bases removed from V and 4 bases from J, the gap between germline ends came to 18 bases. CDR3 in DNA: TGTGCCTGTGACACCGAATTCGCTAGGGGCTCTTGGGACACCCGACAGATGTTTTTC. This gives the protein CACDTEFARGSWDTRQMFF.

Worth noting for this clone: The protein recorded in TCRdb matches a much larger clone and deviates from this DNA's translation at residue 10, suggesting a read error; the protein here is obtained by translating the DNA. This sequence joins TRDV2 and TRDJ3; 8 positions agree with TRDD3. The CDR3 is 18 residues long. V lost 3 bases and J lost 2; bases outside the gene matches: 8. Germline V gives CDR1 GEAIGNYY, CDR2 EKD. The CDR3 region is CACDPTGGVPWDTRQMFF. The CDR3 DNA reads as TGTGCCTGTGACCCTACTGGGGGCGTCCCCTGGGACACCCGACAGATGTTTTTC.

This clone was seen a few times. This same CDR3 is encoded by further DNA sequences in the sample. The V and J genes are TRDV2 and TRDJ3, with D possibly matching TRDD3 (6 bases). The germline V and J ends were trimmed by 0 bases and 0 bases, with 11 bases remaining between them. Germline CDR1 is GEAIGNYY and CDR2 is EKD. There are 18 residues in the CDR3. Here the CDR3 DNA reads TGTGCCTGTGACACCGGAGGATACAGCTCCTGGGACACCCGACAGATGTTTTTC. Translation: CACDTGGYSSWDTRQMFF.

On this clone: It is likely a read error: a sequence one base away is far more abundant. Other DNA variants within this sample encode the same CDR3. The CDR3 region has the DNA TGTGCCTGTGACACCTTACTGGGGGGATACTCCTTGACAGCACAACTCTTCTTT. Protein: CACDTLLGGYSLTAQLFF. The J gene is TRDJ2, the V gene TRDV2; 9 bases map to TRDD3. The germline V gene encodes CDR1 GEAIGNYY and CDR2 EKD. The CDR3 has 18 residues. The V and J ends lost 0 bases and 2 bases, in that order; junction bases with no gene match: 9.

This clone was counted a few times. This likely came from a read error, as a far larger clone is one base away. The chain uses TRDV2 and TRDJ3, with 12 bases identical to TRDD3. Per the germline V gene, CDR1 is GEAIGNYY and CDR2 is EKD. CDR3 length: 19 amino acids. V dropped 3 bases and J dropped 5; count of bases not matched to a gene: 10. The CDR3 loop reads CACDSVLGDTSRDTRQMFF. CDR3 in DNA: TGTGCCTGTGACTCGGTACTGGGGGATACTTCCCGGGACACCCGACAGATGTTTTTC.

This clone has more than one count but fewer than ten. TCRdb lists the protein of a much larger clone for this DNA, which differs at residue 3, so this is likely a read error; the protein given here is translated from the DNA itself. The chain has TRDV2 and TRDJ3, with 8 bases identical to TRDD3. Germline CDR1 and CDR2: GEAIGNYY and EKD. The CDR3 length is 19 residues. CDR3 nucleotides: TGTGCCCGTGACACTGAACTGGGGGTTTTCTCCTGGGACACCCGACAGATGTTTTTC. Protein sequence: CARDTELGVFSWDTRQMFF.

This clone was detected only a few times. The protein held in TCRdb is that of a much larger clone and does not match this DNA's translation at residue 4, likely because of a read error; the protein shown is translated from the DNA. This chain connects TRDV1 to TRDJ3; 7 bases line up with TRDD3. Germline-derived CDR1 and CDR2 are TSWWSYY and QGS. The CDR3 totals 20 residues. This chain's CDR3 is CALEERTWGPPSWDTRQMFF. The CDR3 DNA follows: TGTGCTCTTGAGGAACGAACCTGGGGGCCCCCCTCCTGGGACACCCGACAGATGTTTTTC.

A note on this clone: A far bigger clonotype differs at one base, so this is likely a read error. The same CDR3 can be traced to other DNA sequences in this sample. The gene calls are TRDV2 and TRDJ1; 12 positions agree with TRDD3. The CDR3 loop spans 16 amino acids. Looked up from germline, CDR1 is GEAIGNYY and CDR2 is EKD. The V gene end was trimmed by 3 bases and the J gene end by 0 bases; junction bases not matched to a gene: 4. The CDR3 loop reads CACDVLGDTYTDKLIF. Here the CDR3 DNA reads TGTGCCTGTGACGTACTGGGGGATACTTACACCGATAAACTCATCTTT.

In regard to this clone: This may stem from a read error, because a much larger clone lies one nucleotide away. Other DNA sequences in this specimen translate into the identical CDR3. The chain couples TRDV2 to TRDJ3, with TRDD3 matching 8 bases. The CDR3 runs to 19 residues. Germline assignment: CDR1 GEAIGNYY and CDR2 EKD. The CDR3: CACDTVTGGSSWDTRQMFF. The CDR3 bases are TGTGCCTGTGACACCGTAACTGGGGGTTCCTCCTGGGACACCCGGCAGATGTTTTTC.

Worth noting for this clone: A read error likely explains why the TCRdb protein, taken from a much larger clone, differs from this DNA's translation at residues 6 and 16; the protein shown is translated from the DNA. The chain recombines TRDV2 with TRDJ3; 7 nucleotides align to TRDD3. There are 20 residues in the CDR3. Looked up from germline, CDR1 is GEAIGNYY and CDR2 is EKD. CDR3 protein: CACDTILRGYNTWDTLQMFF. For the CDR3, the DNA is TGTGCCTGTGACACCATATTAAGGGGATATAACACCTGGGACACCCTACAGATGTTTTTC.

A word on this clone: The likely explanation is a read error, given a far larger clone one base away. The same CDR3 can be traced to other DNA sequences in this sample. The V call is TRDV2, the J call TRDJ3; the D gene is possibly TRDD3 (6 bases). CDR1 is GEAIGNYY and CDR2 is EKD in the germline V gene. The CDR3 is 20 amino acids. In DNA form, the CDR3 reads TGTGCTTGTGACAGAATGGTGTGGGGGCCGAGCTCCTGGGACACCCGACAGATGTTTTTC. Translating gives CACDRMVWGPSSWDTRQMFF.

Turning to this clone: This likely came from a read error, as a far larger clone is one base away. This sample also contains other DNA sequences that code for the same CDR3. J is TRDJ3 and V is TRDV2; the match to TRDD3 covers 7 bases. The CDR3 has 20 residues. Germline-derived CDR1 and CDR2 are GEAIGNYY and EKD. The CDR3 coding sequence is TGCGCCTGTGTAAGGAGGGGATATACATTAAGCTCCTGGGACACCCGACAGATGTTTTTC. Translated: CACVRRGYTLSSWDTRQMFF.

This clone counts as medium-sized (0.01 to 0.1%). One base separates it from a far larger clone, so it is likely a read error. The chain has TRDV2 and TRDJ3, with 9 bases matching TRDD3. The CDR3 covers 16 residues. Germline V gene sequence: CDR1 GEAIGNYY, CDR2 EKD. The CDR3 DNA reads TGTGCCCGTGACTGGGGGAGCTCCTGGGACACCCGACAGATGTTTTTC. This encodes CARDWGSSWDTRQMFF.

With regard to this clone: The protein held in TCRdb is that of a much larger clone and does not match this DNA's translation at residue 9, likely because of a read error; the protein shown is translated from the DNA. V is TRDV2 and J is TRDJ3; 8 bases line up with TRDD3. Germline values: CDR1 GEAIGNYY, CDR2 EKD. V shed 1 base, J shed 0 bases, and the junction held 10 bases outside the gene matches. This CDR3 has 20 residues. CDR3 sequence: CACDTGYADYGSWDTRQMFF. The CDR3, as DNA: TGTGCCTGTGACACGGGATACGCCGACTATGGCTCCTGGGACACCCGACAGATGTTTTTC.

A remark on this clone: A far larger clone lies a single base away; this is likely a read error. For the CDR3, the DNA is TGTGCTTTTGGGACAAGGAGGGTGCCTGATCAGTTGGGGGATACGCGCCAGTACACCGATAAACTCATCTTT. Encoded protein: CAFGTRRVPDQLGDTRQYTDKLIF. The chain couples TRDV1 to TRDJ1; 11 bases are a match to TRDD3. The germline V gene encodes CDR1 TSWWSYY and CDR2 QGS. This CDR3 has 24 residues.

Regarding this clone: The TCRdb protein comes from a much larger clone and disagrees with this DNA's translation at residue 4, likely due to a read error; the protein given here is derived from the DNA. This chain uses TRDV2 with TRDJ3; TRDD3 agrees at 12 bases. Germline trimming cut 4 bases from V and 5 bases from J; bases unmatched to any gene: 14. Germline lookup yields CDR1 GEAIGNYY and CDR2 EKD. This CDR3 has 20 amino acids. For the CDR3, the DNA is TGTGCCTGTGAAACCGTGGTTACTGGGGGATACATCCGGGACACCCGACAGATGTTTTTC. It is translated as CACETVVTGGYIRDTRQMFF.

Sample share makes this clone large. The same CDR3 is also encoded by other DNA sequences in this sample. J is TRDJ2 and V is TRDV2, with 9 bases matching TRDD3. V dropped 1 base and J dropped 0; count of bases not matched to a gene: 2. The CDR3 has 16 amino acids. Germline lookup yields CDR1 GEAIGNYY and CDR2 EKD. Here the CDR3 DNA reads TGTGCCTGTGACACTACTGGGGGAGCTTTGACAGCACAACTCTTCTTT. Translated: CACDTTGGALTAQLFF.

This clone was counted only a few times. TCRdb pairs this DNA with a much larger clone's protein that differs at residue 3, likely a read error; the protein shown was translated from the DNA. This rearrangement joins TRDV2 to TRDJ3, with 9 bases matching TRDD3. This CDR3 is 17 amino acids long. Germline V gene data show CDR1 as GEAIGNYY and CDR2 as EKD. CDR3 nucleotides: TGTGCCCGTGAATACTGGGGGAGCTCCTGGGACACCCGACAGATGTTTTTC. Translation gives CAREYWGSSWDTRQMFF.

This clone was observed a handful of times. A far larger clone is one base from this, pointing to a likely read error. This CDR3 is also generated by other DNA sequences in the sample. V and J are TRDV2 and TRDJ1; 11 positions agree with TRDD3. This CDR3 comprises 15 residues. In germline, CDR1 is GEAIGNYY, CDR2 EKD. The CDR3 loop reads CACDLLGDKPDKLIF. The CDR3 DNA reads as TGCGCCTGTGACCTACTGGGGGATAAGCCCGATAAACTCATCTTT.

On this clone: With only one base between it and a far larger clone, this is likely a read error. For the CDR3, the DNA is TGTGCCTGTGACACCGAGGGATTCGCCTTGGACACCCGACAGATGTTTTTC. Amino acid sequence: CACDTEGFALDTRQMFF. The chain has TRDV2 and TRDJ3; maybe TRDD3 (5 bases). This CDR3 has 17 residues. The V and J ends lost 0 bases and 6 bases respectively, with 14 bases between them. CDR1 and CDR2 (germline): GEAIGNYY, EKD.

This clone was observed a few times. A far larger clone is just one base off, so this is likely a read error. This specimen includes other DNA sequences encoding the same CDR3. The chain recombines TRDV2 with TRDJ3; D is perhaps TRDD3 (6 bases). The CDR3 spans 20 residues. CDR1 is GEAIGNYY, CDR2 EKD, per germline. Here the CDR3 reads CACDTKPLDTSSWDTRQMFF. The CDR3 DNA is TGTGCCTGCGACACGAAACCCTTGGATACTAGCTCCTGGGACACCCGACAGATGTTTTTC.